These 28 T cell receptor beta chains came from one sample sequenced in a study of blood T cell repertoires in COVID-19. Sequenced by immunoSEQ multiplex PCR; TCRdb stores in-frame clones only, minus some. The sample contains about 230,000 clones, more than 75% of which appear only once. Sequencing was done on a sample of peripheral blood. These receptors were collected from a man aged 45-65 years with COVID-19, enrolled during active disease.

This chain links TRBV7-2 with TRBJ1-6; a possible D gene is TRBD1 (5 bases). The V end lost 1 base, the J end lost 4 bases, and 11 bases lay between the germline ends. Germline V CDR1 and CDR2: SGHTA, FQGNSA. This CDR3 is built from 16 residues. The CDR3 loop reads CASSLVPDSYNSPLHF. The CDR3, as DNA: TGTGCCAGCAGCTTAGTTCCCGACAGTTATAATTCACCCCTCCACTTT.

This sequence joins TRBV5-4 and TRBJ2-7; TRBD2 aligns across 10 bases. CDR1 and CDR2 (germline): SGHNT, YYREEE (reference sequence). This CDR3 contains 15 residues. After removal of 0 bases from V and 2 bases from J, the junction contained 2 bases not matched to a gene. The CDR3 DNA follows: TGTGCCAGCAGCTTGGCCAGCGGGGGGGCCTACGAGCAGTACTTC. Translation gives CASSLASGGAYEQYF.

CDR3 in amino acids: CATSRGDRNTGELFF. The CDR3 DNA reads TGTGCCACCAGCAGAGGGGACAGGAACACCGGGGAGCTGTTTTTT. The chain is built from TRBV15 and TRBJ2-2, with 7 bases fitting TRBD1. The J segment lost 1 base and the V segment lost 1 base, leaving 0 bases of the junction unmatched. Germline V gives CDR1 LNHNV, CDR2 YYDKDF (reference sequence). The CDR3 runs 15 residues.

The V call is TRBV3-1 (or the pseudogene TRBV3-2), the J call TRBJ1-2; 7 bases map to TRBD1. V trimming: 1 base; J trimming: 14 bases; junction bases outside the gene matches: 13. Per the germline V gene, CDR1 is LGHDT and CDR2 is YNNKEL (reference sequence). The CDR3 spans 14 residues. The CDR3 DNA reads TGTGCCAGCAGCCAAGGTGAGAGGTTCGGGACAGTGACCTTC. Its translation is CASSQGERFGTVTF.

The V call is TRBV7-9, the J call TRBJ1-2, with TRBD1 matching over 7 bases. The CDR3 runs 15 residues. The ends lost 4 bases at V and 5 bases at J; junction bases unmatched: 10. Germline V CDR1 and CDR2: SEHNR, FQNEAQ (reference sequence). The CDR3 is CASSSYTGTVYGYTF. The CDR3, as DNA: TGTGCCAGCAGCTCCTACACCGGGACAGTTTATGGCTACACCTTC.

This clone appeared once. The chain links TRBV25-1 to TRBJ1-5; D gene uncertain. CDR1 MGHDK and CDR2 SYGVNS come from the germline V gene. The germline V and J ends were trimmed by 1 base and 10 bases, with 14 bases remaining between them. The CDR3 sequence is 14 residues long. CDR3 in DNA: TGTGCCAGCAGTGAATCCGGCCAGGCCACACCCCAGCATTTT. This gives the protein CASSESGQATPQHF.

The rearrangement joins TRBV19 to TRBJ1-2; 7 bases are shared with TRBD1. V dropped 5 bases and J dropped 2; count of bases not matched to a gene: 8. This CDR3 has 15 amino acids. CDR1 is LNHDA, CDR2 SQIVND, per germline (reference sequence). The CDR3 reads CASSWGGDSNYGYTF. Here the CDR3 DNA reads TGTGCCAGTAGTTGGGGTGGGGACAGCAACTATGGCTACACCTTC.

The rearrangement uses TRBV13 and TRBJ1-3; D is perhaps TRBD1 (5 bases). V lost 3 bases to trimming and J lost 0 bases, with 9 bases between them. Per germline, CDR1 PRHDT and CDR2 FYEKMQ (reference sequence). The CDR3 contains 15 residues. The CDR3 DNA is TGTGCCAGCAGCTTGAACAGGAACTCTGGAAACACCATATATTTT. Amino acid sequence: CASSLNRNSGNTIYF.

CDR3 residues: CASSKDREWVAGGFYEQYF. In DNA form, the CDR3 reads TGTGCCAGCAGCAAAGATAGAGAGTGGGTAGCGGGAGGGTTCTACGAGCAGTACTTC. J is TRBJ2-7 and V is TRBV21-1; the table assigns TRBD2, which was not confirmed against the DNA. TRBV21-1 represents a pseudogene. CDR3 length: 19 amino acids.

The gene calls are TRBV30 and TRBJ1-5; 9 nucleotides agree with TRBD1. J gave up 6 bases and V 3 bases, and 9 bases lay outside the gene matches. Per germline, CDR1 GTSNPN and CDR2 SVGIG (reference sequence). This CDR3 region has 15 residues. The CDR3 DNA reads as TGTGCCTGGAGAGCCGAGACAGGGGGTGCTCAGCCCCAGCATTTT. Its protein product is CAWRAETGGAQPQHF. The variable domain in full, completed from reference TRBV30 and TRBJ1-5, reads SQTIHQWPATLVQPVGSPLSLECTVEGTSNPNLYWYRQAAGRGLQLLFYSVGIGQISSEVPQNLSASRPQDRQFILSSKKLLLSDSGFYLCAWRAETGGAQPQHFGDGTRLSIL.

J is TRBJ2-3 and V is TRBV3-1 (or the pseudogene TRBV3-2); TRBD2 aligns across 11 bases. CDR3 length equals 15 residues. Germline CDR1 reads LGHDT; CDR2 reads YNNKEL (reference sequence). V was pared by 4 bases and J by 3 bases, with 3 bases of the junction left unmatched. The CDR3 DNA follows: TGTGCCAGCAGCCCCTGGACTAGCGGGACAGATACGCAGTATTTT. Translation gives CASSPWTSGTDTQYF.

This clone is a singleton in its sample. The chain has TRBV19 and TRBJ1-4; TRBD1 aligns across 7 bases. This CDR3 has 15 residues. CDR1 and CDR2 from the germline V gene are LNHDA and SQIVND (reference sequence). V dropped 3 bases and J dropped 4; count of bases not matched to a gene: 5. In nucleotides, the CDR3 is TGTGCCAGTAGTATGATTAGGGGGCGTAATGAAAAACTGTTTTTT. Its protein product is CASSMIRGRNEKLFF.

V is TRBV6-6 and J is TRBJ2-1; unclear D gene. The CDR3 consists of 13 residues. Germline V gene data show CDR1 as MNHNY and CDR2 as SVGAGI (reference sequence). The germline V and J ends were trimmed by 6 bases and 2 bases, with 8 bases remaining between them. The CDR3 loop is CASRAYPYNEQFF. The CDR3, as DNA: TGTGCCAGCAGGGCTTACCCCTACAATGAGCAGTTCTTC.

The chain recombines TRBV9 with TRBJ1-1, with 11 bases identical to TRBD1. The germline V gene has CDR1 SGDLS and CDR2 YYNGEE. The CDR3 extends over 15 amino acids. With V trimmed by 0 bases and J by 4 bases, 2 bases remained unmatched. The CDR3 coding sequence is TGTGCCAGCAGCGTAGTCGGGACAGGGGGCACTGAAGCTTTCTTT. Translating it yields CASSVVGTGGTEAFF.

V and J are TRBV2 and TRBJ2-2, with 8 bases matching TRBD1. Germline trimming cut 6 bases from V and 0 bases from J; bases unmatched to any gene: 3. This CDR3 spans 15 amino acids. CDR1 is SNHLY, CDR2 FYNNEI, per germline. For the CDR3, the DNA is TGTGCCAGCAGATCGGACAGGGCGAACACCGGGGAGCTGTTTTTT. Translating gives CASRSDRANTGELFF.

V is TRBV18 and J is TRBJ2-7, with D unclear. Germline V gene lookup returns CDR1 KGHSH and CDR2 LQKENI. Trimming removed 0 bases at V and 2 bases at J, with 11 bases between. CDR3 length equals 15 residues. CDR3 nucleotide sequence: TGTGCCAGCTCACCACCCTCTAAAGCAACCTACGAGCAGTACTTC. As protein: CASSPPSKATYEQYF.

This rearrangement joins TRBV27 to TRBJ2-4, with TRBD1 matching over 12 bases. V was clipped by 5 bases and J by 3 bases; unmatched bases: 8. The CDR3 has 17 amino acids. CDR1 MNHEY and CDR2 SMNVEV come from the germline V gene (reference sequence). CDR3 in DNA: TGTGCCAGCAGTCCGAGGGACAGGGGGCTCGTCAAAAACATTCAGTACTTC. It codes for CASSPRDRGLVKNIQYF.

The chain is built from TRBV7-6 and TRBJ1-1; tentative D call: TRBD1 (5 bases). Trimming removed 1 base at V and 8 bases at J, with 17 bases between. CDR3 size: 15 residues. The germline V gene has CDR1 SGHVS and CDR2 FNYEAQ. Here the CDR3 DNA reads TGTGCCAGCAGCTTAGACCAGGGTTTCCCTCAAGAAGCTTTCTTT. Its translation is CASSLDQGFPQEAFF.

The gene calls are TRBV9 and TRBJ2-1; 8 nucleotides agree with TRBD1. Looked up from germline, CDR1 is SGDLS and CDR2 is YYNGEE. This CDR3 region has 16 residues. Germline trimming cut 0 bases from V and 6 bases from J; bases unmatched to any gene: 8. DNA of the CDR3: TGTGCCAGCAGCGTAGCAGGGGACAGGAGTCTCAATGAGCAGTTCTTC. Amino acids: CASSVAGDRSLNEQFF.

V and J are TRBV29-1 and TRBJ1-2; 7 bases fit TRBD1. Germline V gene data show CDR1 as SQVTM and CDR2 as ANQGSEA. The CDR3 totals 14 residues. Germline trimming cut 6 bases from V and 3 bases from J; bases unmatched to any gene: 10. CDR3 DNA sequence: TGCAGCGTGGCGACAGGGAATTGGGACTATGGCTACACCTTC. It encodes CSVATGNWDYGYTF. Supplemented by reference TRBV29-1 and TRBJ1-2, the full variable domain reads SAVISQKPSRDICQRGTSLTIQCQVDSQVTMMFWYRQQPGQSLTLIATANQGSEATYESGFVIDKFPISRPNLTFSTLTVSNMSPEDSSIYLCSVATGNWDYGYTFGSGTRLTVV.

The rearrangement joins TRBV6-5 to TRBJ2-2; no definite D call. The CDR3 contains 13 residues. V was pared by 5 bases and J by 4 bases, with 8 bases between. CDR1 MNHEY and CDR2 SVGAGI come from the germline V gene. The CDR3 protein is CASSLSGTGELFF. CDR3 nucleotides: TGTGCCAGCAGTCTCTCGGGCACCGGGGAGCTGTTTTTT.

The chain carries TRBV5-6 and TRBJ2-2, with 10 bases identical to TRBD1. CDR1 is SGHDT, CDR2 YYEEEE, per germline. CDR3 length: 16 amino acids. Unmatched junction bases numbered 1, after V lost 0 bases and J lost 2 bases. The CDR3 spells CASSLGTGGNTGELFF. The CDR3 DNA reads as TGTGCCAGCAGCTTGGGGACAGGGGGAAACACCGGGGAGCTGTTTTTT.

J is TRBJ1-5 and V is TRBV7-9; perhaps TRBD1 as D (5 bases). Trimming removed 1 base at V and 9 bases at J, with 16 bases between. CDR1 is SEHNR, CDR2 FQNEAQ, per germline (reference sequence). The CDR3 totals 15 residues. This chain's CDR3 is CASSLGTAGPMPQHF. Here the CDR3 DNA reads TGTGCCAGCAGCTTAGGTACGGCAGGGCCGATGCCCCAGCATTTT.

V usage is TRBV28 and J usage is TRBJ2-7; D call uncertain. The CDR3 runs to 15 residues. Germline lookup yields CDR1 MDHEN and CDR2 SYDVKM. The V end was cut by 4 bases, the J end by 3 bases, with 16 bases between. CDR3 nucleotides: TGTGCCAGCAGTTCTGGAGCCTTGGCCCTCTACGAGCAGTACTTC. It translates to CASSSGALALYEQYF.

For the CDR3, the DNA is TGTGCCAGTAGTTCTCAGGCCGGCGCCGGAAACACCATATATTTT. It yields the protein CASSSQAGAGNTIYF. The chain employs TRBV19 and TRBJ1-3; D is unclear. Germline CDR1 is LNHDA and CDR2 is SQIVND (reference sequence). This CDR3 spans 15 amino acids. V lost 5 bases and J lost 4, with 15 bases in between.

This clone was recorded only once. J is TRBJ2-1 and V is TRBV11-3; maybe TRBD2 (5 bases). The CDR3 covers 13 residues. The V gene's germline CDR1 is SGHNT and CDR2 YENEEA. Deletions cut 0 bases from V and 9 bases from J, with 9 bases between. CDR3 amino acids: CASSLEEGSEQFF. The DNA of the CDR3 is TGTGCCAGCAGCTTAGAAGAAGGGAGTGAGCAGTTCTTC.

This rearrangement joins TRBV19 to TRBJ2-7; 8 bases map to TRBD2. The CDR3 totals 15 residues. Trimming cost V 1 base and J 3 bases; bases outside gene matches: 5. Germline V gene data show CDR1 as LNHDA and CDR2 as SQIVND (reference sequence). The CDR3: CASSIAPGLGYEQYF. Here the CDR3 DNA reads TGTGCCAGTAGTATAGCCCCGGGACTAGGCTACGAGCAGTACTTC.

The chain joins TRBV7-8 to TRBJ1-5; possible D gene TRBD1, 6 bases. The CDR3 has 16 residues. The V gene lost 5 bases and the J gene lost 0 bases, with 14 bases spanning the gap. Germline loops: CDR1 SGHVS, CDR2 FQNEAQ. The DNA of the CDR3 is TGTGCCAGCAGCCAAGAGACAGGCTATAGCAATCAGCCCCAGCATTTT. It encodes CASSQETGYSNQPQHF.